What follows is one T cell receptor beta chain and its context. The antigen is undetermined. This entry belongs to a study of regulatory T cells. The PCR used 52 TRBV and 13 TRBJ primers. TCRdb's table, derived via immunoSEQ multiplex PCR, lists solely in-frame clones and lacks some. Found here are more than 5,000 clones, approximately 90% of them singletons; the top ten hold less than 2%. The CDR3 is made up of 15 amino acids. Germline V lookup: CDR1 ENHRY, CDR2 SYGVKD. Trimming stripped 6 bases from V and 2 bases from J, with 16 bases between. At testing, patients were 2 to 39 years old, with reduced naive and increased memory T-cell proportions. The study's findings and limits: Regulatory T cells from CD3G-deficient patients were less diverse than autologous conventional CD4+ cells and control regulatory cells. Restriction of the Treg repertoire varied, most prominent in the two most severe patients. Patient repertoires had restricted TRB V-J pairs and skewed V and J usage, most in Tregs.

The sample taken for sequencing was CD4+ Tregs sorted from blood. The receptor comes from a person under 35 with CD3G deficiency. The rearrangement uses TRBV10-3 and TRBJ1-2; no clear D. As DNA, the CDR3 is TGTGCCATCAGCGATGAACGGGCTGGGAACTATGGCTACACCTTC. This encodes CAISDERAGNYGYTF.